The rows below give T cell receptor beta chains drawn from one sample of a study of blood T cell repertoires in COVID-19. This table comes from immunoSEQ multiplex PCR, and its TCRdb copy is limited to in-frame clones, with some not included. The sample shows about 350,000 clones, 87% of them seen only once. Sequenced sample: peripheral blood. The receptors here all came from a young man with COVID-19, enrolled during active disease. CDR3s include the opening cysteine and the closing phenylalanine or tryptophan. D genes are given only for firm matches. Expanded clones are given a class, and other clones once, few, many or no size at all.

size	V	J	D	CDR3	DNA
.	TRBV5-4	TRBJ2-5	.	CASSLRRGQETQYF	TGTGCCAGCAGCTTGCGCAGGGGCCAAGAGACCCAGTACTTC
.	TRBV5-6	TRBJ1-1	.	CASSFQGSAEAFF	TGTGCCAGCAGCTTCCAGGGGAGTGCTGAAGCTTTCTTT
.	TRBV20-1	TRBJ2-2	TRBD2	CSASRASGATGELFF	TGCAGTGCTAGTCGGGCTAGCGGGGCCACCGGGGAGCTGTTTTTT
few	TRBV28	TRBJ2-1	TRBD2	CASSLWTSGRGNEQFF	TGTGCCAGCAGTTTGTGGACTAGCGGGAGAGGGAATGAGCAGTTCTTC
.	TRBV5-6	TRBJ1-1	.	CASSPRQAPRAFF	TGTGCCAGCAGCCCCCGACAGGCTCCGAGGGCTTTCTTT
.	TRBV14	TRBJ2-1	.	CASSQARSSYNEQFF	TGTGCCAGCAGCCAAGCCAGGTCGTCCTACAATGAGCAGTTCTTC
.	TRBV5-4	TRBJ2-1	.	CASSFASSLNNEQFF	TGTGCCAGCAGCTTTGCTAGCAGCCTAAACAATGAGCAGTTCTTC
.	TRBV5-1	TRBJ1-1	.	CASRQGQLNTEAFF	TGCGCCAGCAGGCAAGGACAATTGAACACTGAAGCTTTCTTT
few	TRBV7-2	TRBJ2-3	.	CASSFGPGDTQYF	TGTGCCAGCAGCTTTGGACCGGGGGATACGCAGTATTTT
.	TRBV3-1/TRBV3-2	TRBJ2-7	TRBD2	CASSRVAGGLYEQYF	TGTGCCAGCAGCCGCGTAGCGGGAGGGCTCTACGAGCAGTACTTC
.	TRBV30	TRBJ2-2	.	CAWSPQLVTGELFF	TGTGCCTGGAGTCCCCAACTAGTCACCGGGGAGCTGTTTTTT
.	TRBV6-5	TRBJ2-1	TRBD2	CASSYSSPREGEQFF	TGTGCCAGCAGTTACTCGAGTCCCAGGGAGGGTGAGCAGTTCTTC
.	TRBV4-2	TRBJ2-5	TRBD2	CASSQDRAGGVETQYF	TGTGCCAGCAGCCAAGATCGAGCGGGGGGGGTGGAGACCCAGTACTTC
once	TRBV15	TRBJ1-4	.	CATSRDTGRGRHEKLFF	TGTGCCACCAGCAGAGATACTGGAAGGGGCCGCCATGAAAAACTGTTTTTT
.	TRBV28	TRBJ2-6	TRBD1	CASSLWGQGRVGANVLTF	TGTGCCAGCAGTTTATGGGGACAGGGGAGGGTTGGGGCCAACGTCCTGACTTTC
few	TRBV29-1	TRBJ1-4	.	CSVSQQTNEKLFF	TGCAGCGTTTCACAGCAAACTAATGAAAAACTGTTTTTT
.	TRBV19	TRBJ2-5	TRBD1	CASSTTHRGLYQETQYF	TGTGCCAGTAGTACCACACACAGGGGGTTGTACCAAGAGACCCAGTACTTC
.	TRBV3-1/TRBV3-2	TRBJ1-1	TRBD1	CASSPWTGVTEAFF	TGTGCCAGCAGCCCGTGGACAGGGGTTACTGAAGCTTTCTTT
.	TRBV7-2	TRBJ2-5	TRBD2	CASSLVGSGGRRETQYF	TGTGCCAGCAGCTTAGTTGGTAGCGGGGGGCGGAGGGAGACCCAGTACTTC
.	TRBV19	TRBJ1-5	TRBD1	CANSSQGARGQPQHF	TGTGCCAATAGTTCACAGGGGGCGCGCGGTCAGCCCCAGCATTTT
.	TRBV18	TRBJ1-6	.	CASSPEGVPNSPLHF	TGTGCCAGCTCACCCGAGGGGGTACCGAATTCACCCCTCCACTTT
.	TRBV29-1	TRBJ2-5	TRBD1	CSVVPGTGSKETQYF	TGCAGCGTTGTTCCCGGGACAGGGAGCAAAGAGACCCAGTACTTC
.	TRBV7-9	TRBJ1-1	.	CASSAGAGNTEAFF	TGTGCCAGCAGCGCGGGGGCGGGGAACACTGAAGCTTTCTTT
.	TRBV7-2	TRBJ2-7	TRBD1	CASSPSGQAYYEQYF	TGTGCCAGCAGTCCCTCGGGACAGGCTTACTACGAGCAGTACTTC
.	TRBV9	TRBJ1-1	.	CASSVTGVGAEAFF	TGTGCCAGCAGCGTAACCGGGGTAGGAGCTGAAGCTTTCTTT
few	TRBV6-5	TRBJ2-3	.	CASQRGGLSTDTQYF	TGTGCCAGCCAGAGGGGGGGGCTGAGCACAGATACGCAGTATTTT
.	TRBV5-1	TRBJ2-1	.	CASSLVLVANEQFF	TGCGCCAGCAGCTTGGTGCTAGTAGCCAATGAGCAGTTCTTC